This T cell receptor (beta chain) came from a study of blood T cell repertoires in COVID-19. The overall study: The United States, Italy and Spain provided the acute and convalescent COVID-19 samples. In each case, the material was cDNA or gDNA derived from T cells, B-cell-depleted T cells, or PBMCs.

Trimming at V came to 3 bases and at J to 2 bases, leaving 13 bases not matched to a gene. The CDR3 sequence is 18 residues long. Germline V gene data show CDR1 as KGHDR and CDR2 as SFDVKD. The method was immunoSEQ multiplex PCR; TCRdb's version includes in-frame clones alone and lacks a portion of them. The sample consists of 50,000 or so clones, 80% to 85% of them appearing once. Sequencing was done on a sample of peripheral blood. V gene TRBV24-1 combines with J gene TRBJ2-3; 7 bases fit TRBD1. This receptor was obtained from a man aged 50 or older with acute or convalescent COVID-19. CDR3 bases: TGTGCCACCAGTGATCAGACGACAGGGACACAGTACACAGATACGCAGTATTTT. Its protein product is CATSDQTTGTQYTDTQYF.